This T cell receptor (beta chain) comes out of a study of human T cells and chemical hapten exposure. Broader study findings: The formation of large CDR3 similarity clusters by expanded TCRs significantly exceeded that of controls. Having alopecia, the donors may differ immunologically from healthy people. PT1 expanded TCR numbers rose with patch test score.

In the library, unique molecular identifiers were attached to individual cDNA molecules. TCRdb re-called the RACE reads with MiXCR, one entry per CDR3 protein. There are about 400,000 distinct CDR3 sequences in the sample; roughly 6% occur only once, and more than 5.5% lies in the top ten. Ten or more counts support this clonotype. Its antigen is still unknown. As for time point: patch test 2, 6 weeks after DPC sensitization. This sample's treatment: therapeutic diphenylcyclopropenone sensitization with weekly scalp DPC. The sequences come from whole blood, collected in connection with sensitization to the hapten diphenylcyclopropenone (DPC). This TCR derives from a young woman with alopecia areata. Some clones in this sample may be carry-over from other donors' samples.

The CDR3 coding sequence is TGTGCCAGCAGTTTAGGGTCGACGGCTGAAGCTTTCTTT. Translation: CASSLGSTAEAFF. The genes are TRBV12-3 or TRBV12-4 and TRBJ1-1; D call uncertain. Trimming left V 1 base short and J 6 bases short, with 9 bases between. The CDR3 sequence is 13 residues long.